This T cell receptor beta chain was identified in a study of cytomegalovirus exposure and HLA in healthy donors. The PCR had 60 Vbeta and 13 Jbeta primers. Generated by immunoSEQ multiplex PCR, the TCRdb table keeps only in-frame clones and is missing some. The profile shows a few hundred thousand clones, roughly 70% of them singletons. The sample holds a few counts of this clone. The target antigen is unknown. Study results and limitations: Earlier analysis found most TCR beta V segments productive about 87% or about 30% of the time. When analyzed later, a missense DCLRE1C variant was found to be linked to TCR beta V- and J-gene trimming. A highly shared variant cluster was judged a likely technical artifact.

The specimen was PBMCs. The clonotype originates from a female donor in good health and CMV-seronegative.

The CDR3 is CAWSGTSFDEQYF. In DNA, the CDR3 is TGTGCCTGGAGCGGGACTAGCTTCGACGAGCAGTACTTC. V usage is TRBV30 and J usage is TRBJ2-7, with 9 nucleotides matching TRBD2. With 3 bases clipped from V and 5 bases from J, the junction kept 5 bases outside the gene matches. This CDR3 is built from 13 residues. Per germline, CDR1 GTSNPN and CDR2 SVGIG (reference sequence). Full variable domain (rest looked up from reference TRBV30 and TRBJ2-7): SQTIHQWPATLVQPVGSPLSLECTVEGTSNPNLYWYRQAAGRGLQLLFYSVGIGQISSEVPQNLSASRPQDRQFILSSKKLLLSDSGFYLCAWSGTSFDEQYFGPGTRLTVT.